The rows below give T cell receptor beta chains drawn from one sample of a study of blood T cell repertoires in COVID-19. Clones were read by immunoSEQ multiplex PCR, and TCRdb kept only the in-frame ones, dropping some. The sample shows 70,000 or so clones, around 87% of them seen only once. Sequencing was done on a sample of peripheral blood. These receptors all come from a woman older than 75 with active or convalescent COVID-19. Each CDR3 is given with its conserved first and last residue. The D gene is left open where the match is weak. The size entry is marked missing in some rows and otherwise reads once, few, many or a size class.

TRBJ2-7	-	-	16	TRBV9	CASSVGPGNLRDEQYF	TGTGCCAGCAGCGTAGGTCCCGGGAACTTGCGTGACGAGCAGTACTTC
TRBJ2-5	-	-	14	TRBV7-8	CASSLHRIGETQYF	TGTGCCAGCAGCCTTCACAGGATAGGGGAGACCCAGTACTTC
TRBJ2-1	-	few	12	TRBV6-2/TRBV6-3	CASSSTPGEQFF	TGTGCCAGCAGTTCGACACCGGGGGAGCAGTTCTTC
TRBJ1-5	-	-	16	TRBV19	CASSIDRGGAHQPQHF	TGTGCCAGTAGTATAGATCGAGGGGGGGCGCATCAGCCCCAGCATTTT
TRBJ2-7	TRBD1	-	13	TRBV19	CASVGTGGHEQYF	TGTGCCAGCGTCGGGACAGGGGGGCACGAGCAGTACTTC
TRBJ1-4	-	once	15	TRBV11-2	CASSLGRSLAEKLFF	TGTGCCAGCAGCTTAGGTCGGAGTCTGGCTGAAAAACTGTTTTTT
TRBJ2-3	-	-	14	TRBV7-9	CASSLSGGTDTQYF	TGTGCCAGCAGCCTGTCCGGGGGAACAGATACGCAGTATTTT
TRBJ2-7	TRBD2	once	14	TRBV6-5	CASLVAGVLYEQYF	TGTGCCAGCCTGGTAGCGGGGGTACTCTACGAGCAGTACTTC
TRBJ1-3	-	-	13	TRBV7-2	CASSLDSGNTIYF	TGTGCCAGCAGCTTAGACAGCGGAAACACCATATATTTT
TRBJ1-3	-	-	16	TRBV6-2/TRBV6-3	CASSYKRTVSGNTIYF	TGTGCCAGCAGTTACAAACGGACAGTCTCTGGAAACACCATATATTTT
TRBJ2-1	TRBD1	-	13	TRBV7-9	CASSSEQGATKFF	TGTGCCAGCAGCTCGGAACAGGGGGCTACGAAGTTCTTC
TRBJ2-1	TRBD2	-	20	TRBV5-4	CASSGLGRGGPNVIVNEQFF	TGTGCCAGCAGCGGCCTCGGGCGGGGGGGCCCCAACGTTATTGTCAATGAGCAGTTCTTC
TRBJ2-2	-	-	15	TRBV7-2	CASSQEGRDTGELFF	TGTGCCAGCAGCCAGGAGGGACGAGACACCGGGGAGCTGTTTTTT
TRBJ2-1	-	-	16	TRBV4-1	CASSQDRGSSYNEQFF	TGCGCCAGCAGCCAAGATCGTGGCAGCTCCTACAATGAGCAGTTCTTC
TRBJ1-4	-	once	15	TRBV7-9	CASSLGSGINEKLFF	TGTGCCAGCAGCTTAGGGTCCGGGATTAATGAAAAACTGTTTTTT
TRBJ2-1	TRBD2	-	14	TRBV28	CASLERDSYNEQFF	TGTGCCAGCCTCGAGCGGGACTCCTACAATGAGCAGTTCTTC